This T cell receptor beta chain was identified in a study of shared clonotypes between healthy human individuals. Study-level results: Naive subsets, compared against memory subsets, generally had larger estimated richness values. Non-shared clonotypes had lower generation probabilities than clonotypes shared by all four sorted-subset donors. Shared clonotypes: about 4.6% naive CD4, approximately 3.4% naive CD8, less than 2.5% memory CD4, over 0.3% memory CD8.

Profiled with immunoSEQ multiplex PCR; TCRdb holds only in-frame clones, not every one. The sample yields around 1.6 million clones, under 99% seen once. This CDR3 spans 15 amino acids. Trimming took 7 bases from V and 5 from J; bases not matched to a gene: 8. The germline V gene has CDR1 MNHEY and CDR2 SMNVEV (reference sequence). Note on this clone: Its antigen remains unidentified.

The clonotype originates from a man aged 25 to 45 in good health. The specimen sequenced was naive CD4+ T cells sorted from blood. Noted subset: CD45RA+ positively selected. This chain connects TRBV27 to TRBJ2-1; TRBD2 agrees at 10 bases. CDR3 coding DNA: TGTGCCAGCAAAGCTCGACTAGCGGGTGACAATGAGCAGTTCTTC. Protein: CASKARLAGDNEQFF.